The 17 T cell receptor beta chains presented below share a single source sample, sequenced in a study of neurological immune-mediated disorders. One entry per CDR3 protein results from TCRdb running MiXCR on the 5' RACE reads. The data hold about 58,000 distinct CDR3 sequences, with about 3.2% observed a single time. Material: PBMCs. Receptor source: a woman in her sixties with multiple sclerosis.

This clonotype was recorded many times. This chain links TRBV5-1 with TRBJ2-2; 10 bases match TRBD1. CDR3 size: 15 residues. The ends lost 2 bases at V and 5 bases at J; junction bases unmatched: 3. Germline lookup yields CDR1 SGHRS and CDR2 YFSETQ. CDR3 loop: CASSFGQGVTGELFF. CDR3 nucleotides: TGCGCCAGCAGCTTCGGACAGGGGGTGACCGGGGAGCTGTTTTTT.

In this sample, this clonotype turned up many times. J is TRBJ1-1 and V is TRBV29-1; no clear D. V dropped 4 bases and J dropped 10 bases, with 10 bases sitting between them. This CDR3 is 10 amino acids long. Germline V CDR1 and CDR2: SQVTM, ANQGSEA. In DNA, the CDR3 is TGCAGCGTTGGGGGTTCCGGAGCTTTCTTT. Translation: CSVGGSGAFF. Full variable domain (outside the CDR3, taken from reference TRBV29-1 and TRBJ1-1): SAVISQKPSRDICQRGTSLTIQCQVDSQVTMMFWYRQQPGQSLTLIATANQGSEATYESGFVIDKFPISRPNLTFSTLTVSNMSPEDSSIYLCSVGGSGAFFGQGTRLTVV.

This clonotype was recorded at least ten times. This chain links TRBV5-1 with TRBJ1-1, with 7 nucleotides matching TRBD1. The CDR3 has 15 amino acids. The germline V gene has CDR1 SGHRS and CDR2 YFSETQ. J was trimmed by 1 base and V by 4 bases; bases with no gene match: 7. CDR3 residues: CASSRPDRSNTEAFF. CDR3 coding DNA: TGCGCCAGCAGCCGACCGGACAGGTCGAACACTGAAGCTTTCTTT. Together with reference TRBV5-1 and TRBJ1-1, the CDR3 gives the full variable domain: KAGVTQTPRYLIKTRGQQVTLSCSPISGHRSVSWYQQTPGQGLQFLFEYFSETQRNKGNFPGRFSGRQFSNSRSEMNVSTLELGDSALYLCASSRPDRSNTEAFFGQGTRLTVV.

The table lists this clonotype with many counts. This sequence joins TRBV4-1 and TRBJ1-1, with D possibly TRBD1 on 5 matching bases. V lost 0 bases to trimming and J lost 3 bases, with 11 bases between them. Looked up from germline, CDR1 is MGHRA and CDR2 is YSYEKL. CDR3 length: 15 residues. CDR3 residues: CASSQEGGIHTEAFF. CDR3 bases: TGCGCCAGCAGCCAAGAGGGGGGGATCCACACTGAAGCTTTCTTT.

This clonotype was recorded at least ten times. The chain couples TRBV5-6 to TRBJ2-3; 8 bases align to TRBD2. Trimming took 2 bases from V and 13 from J; bases not matched to a gene: 12. CDR3 length: 14 amino acids. Germline CDR1 and CDR2: SGHDT and YYEEEE. The CDR3 spells CASSFPGGTQPEYF. CDR3 in DNA: TGTGCCAGCAGCTTTCCGGGGGGGACCCAGCCCGAGTATTTT. Complete variable domain (other parts from reference TRBV5-6 and TRBJ2-3): DAGVTQSPTHLIKTRGQQVTLRCSPKSGHDTVSWYQQALGQGPQFIFQYYEEEERQRGNFPDRFSGHQFPNYSSELNVNALLLGDSALYLCASSFPGGTQPEYFGPGTRLTVL.

This clonotype showed up many times. The J gene is TRBJ2-2, the V gene TRBV12-3 or TRBV12-4; the match to TRBD2 covers 12 bases. CDR3 size: 16 residues. J gave up 6 bases and V 3 bases, and 5 bases lay outside the gene matches. CDR3: CASSFLAGGIPGELFF. DNA for the CDR3: TGTGCCAGCAGTTTTCTAGCGGGAGGGATCCCCGGGGAGCTGTTTTTT.

This chain connects TRBV7-9 to TRBJ2-3; 10 bases are a match to TRBD2. CDR1 is SEHNR, CDR2 FQNEAQ, per germline (reference sequence). The ends lost 6 bases at V and 2 bases at J; junction bases unmatched: 8. The CDR3 consists of 16 residues. In DNA form, the CDR3 reads TGTGCCAGCAGGTCGAGCGGGGGGGCATTCACAGATACGCAGTATTTT. Translated: CASRSSGGAFTDTQYF.

This clonotype was seen at least ten times. This chain uses TRBV20-1 with TRBJ1-6; D not certain. The V end was cut by 5 bases, the J end by 6 bases, with 8 bases between. There are 12 residues in the CDR3. Germline V gene sequence: CDR1 DFQATT, CDR2 SNEGSKA (reference sequence). CDR3 residues: CSAQQPNSPLHF. CDR3 in DNA: TGCAGTGCTCAGCAGCCTAATTCACCCCTCCACTTT.

This clonotype rates as medium-sized. The chain recombines TRBV4-1 with TRBJ1-6, with D perhaps TRBD1 (5 bases). The V end lost 4 bases, the J end lost 7 bases, and 14 bases lay between the germline ends. Germline-derived CDR1 and CDR2 are MGHRA and YSYEKL. This CDR3 is built from 15 residues. CDR3 loop: CASSRERGRNSPLHF. The CDR3 DNA is TGCGCCAGCAGCCGGGAAAGGGGCAGGAATTCACCCCTCCACTTT.

There are many counts of this clonotype. V usage is TRBV4-3 and J usage is TRBJ1-4; D gene ambiguous. Trimming removed 0 bases from V and 8 bases from J, with 13 bases in between. CDR1 LGHNA and CDR2 YSLEER come from the germline V gene. The CDR3 loop spans 15 amino acids. The CDR3 DNA reads TGCGCCAGCAGCCAAGATTTAGGGTTAGGCGAAAAACTGTTTTTT. Its protein is CASSQDLGLGEKLFF.

The sample holds many counts of this clonotype. This chain links TRBV6-2 or TRBV6-3 with TRBJ2-7; D is unresolved. The CDR3 has 13 amino acids. Germline V lookup: CDR1 MNHEY, CDR2 SVGEGT. The V end lost 4 bases, the J end lost 3 bases, and 10 bases lay between the germline ends. The CDR3 spells CASSSTSDYEQYF. The CDR3 coding sequence is TGTGCCAGCAGTTCCACATCGGACTACGAGCAGTACTTC.

This clonotype was seen repeatedly, ten times or more. The rearrangement links TRBV6-5 to TRBJ1-6; D unresolved. Trimming stripped 2 bases from V and 8 bases from J, with 10 bases between. This CDR3 spans 14 amino acids. Germline V lookup: CDR1 MNHEY, CDR2 SVGAGI. CDR3 loop: CASSYVGKDSPLHF. Written as DNA, the CDR3 is TGTGCCAGCAGTTACGTAGGGAAAGATTCACCCCTCCACTTT.

This clonotype was counted ten times or more. The gene calls are TRBV12-3 or TRBV12-4 and TRBJ2-4; the D is unclear. V was cut by 1 base and J by 0 bases, with 7 bases left in between. This CDR3 is built from 15 residues. The chain's CDR3 is CASSLGGVAKNIQYF. The CDR3, as DNA: TGTGCCAGCAGTTTAGGAGGTGTAGCCAAAAACATTCAGTACTTC.

This clonotype has a count of ten or more. V usage is TRBV11-1 and J usage is TRBJ2-7; D remains ambiguous. The length of the CDR3 is 14 residues. CDR1 and CDR2 from the germline V gene are SGHAT and FQDESV (reference sequence). Trimming pared 2 bases from V and 2 bases from J, leaving 10 bases between. The CDR3 nucleotides read TGTGCCAGCAGCTTATACGAGCGTCCCTACGAGCAGTACTTC. Its translation is CASSLYERPYEQYF.

This clonotype was observed a few times. With a much larger clone just one base away, this may be a read error. The chain is built from TRBV5-1 and TRBJ1-5; D is undetermined. The germline V gene encodes CDR1 SGHRS and CDR2 YFSETQ. The CDR3 sequence is 14 residues long. The CDR3 region is CASSFSVGGQHQHF. Written as DNA, the CDR3 is TGCGCCAGCAGCTTTTCAGTAGGTGGGCAGCACCAGCATTTT.

This clonotype was seen repeatedly, ten times or more. The chain couples TRBV7-9 to TRBJ1-1, with D uncertain. Between the trimmed V and J ends, which lost 6 bases and 3 bases, there was a span of 11 bases. Germline CDR1 and CDR2: SEHNR and FQNEAQ (reference sequence). The CDR3 length is 13 residues. The CDR3 bases are TGTGCCAGCAGTTGGGGAAGAGACACTGAAGCTTTCTTT. Translated, it gives CASSWGRDTEAFF.

In its sample, this clonotype was seen many times. This rearrangement joins TRBV5-1 to TRBJ2-7; possibly TRBD1 for D (5 bases). Deletions cut 4 bases from V and 2 bases from J, with 13 bases between. This CDR3 has 14 residues. Germline V gene sequence: CDR1 SGHRS, CDR2 YFSETQ. CDR3 residues: CASSIGHDPYEQYF. CDR3 DNA: TGCGCCAGCAGCATCGGACATGACCCCTACGAGCAGTACTTC.